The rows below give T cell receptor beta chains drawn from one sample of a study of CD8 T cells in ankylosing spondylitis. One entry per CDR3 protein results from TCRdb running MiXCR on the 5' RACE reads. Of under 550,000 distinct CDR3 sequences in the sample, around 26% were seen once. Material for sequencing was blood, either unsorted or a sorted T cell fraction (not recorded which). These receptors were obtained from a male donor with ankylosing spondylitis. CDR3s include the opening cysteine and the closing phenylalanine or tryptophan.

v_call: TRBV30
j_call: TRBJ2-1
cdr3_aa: CAWVSARGGEQFF

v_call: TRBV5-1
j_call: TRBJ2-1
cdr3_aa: CASSALSGSYNEQFF

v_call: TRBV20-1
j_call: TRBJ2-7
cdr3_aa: CSAREQGRRDEQYF

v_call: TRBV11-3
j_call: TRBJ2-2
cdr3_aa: CASSLGTGANTGELFF

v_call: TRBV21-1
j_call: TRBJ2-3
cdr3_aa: CASSKTQTDTQYF

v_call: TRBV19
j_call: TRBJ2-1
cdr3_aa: CAVKREDTYNEQFF

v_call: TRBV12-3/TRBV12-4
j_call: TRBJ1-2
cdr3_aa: CASTTGVEWGYTF

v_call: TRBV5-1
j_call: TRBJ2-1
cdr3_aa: CASSLGVGGLSYNEQFF

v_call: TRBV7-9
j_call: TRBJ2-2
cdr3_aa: CASSKRDTNTGELFF

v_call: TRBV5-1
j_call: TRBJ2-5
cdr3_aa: CASSLGSAETQYF

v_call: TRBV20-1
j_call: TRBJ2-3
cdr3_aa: CSARSLAGDWRRTDTQYF

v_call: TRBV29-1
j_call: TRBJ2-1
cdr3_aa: CSVGVSGSNNEQFF

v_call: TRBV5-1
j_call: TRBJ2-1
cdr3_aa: CASSPQQGSGSNEQFF

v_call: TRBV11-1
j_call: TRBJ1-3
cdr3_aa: CASSRDNYSGNTIYF

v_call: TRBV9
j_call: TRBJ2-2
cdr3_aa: CASSVRPPQQGGELFF

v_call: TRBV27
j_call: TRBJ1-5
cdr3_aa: CASRPGQGLGNQPQHF

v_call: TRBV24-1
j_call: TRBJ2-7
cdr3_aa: CATSDDRGNEQYF

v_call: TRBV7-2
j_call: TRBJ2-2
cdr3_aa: CASSLGPGTGELFF

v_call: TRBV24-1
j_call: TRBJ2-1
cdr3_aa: CATSDPRVAAHNEQFF

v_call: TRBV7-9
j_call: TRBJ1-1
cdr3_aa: CASSLEVGRYTEAFF

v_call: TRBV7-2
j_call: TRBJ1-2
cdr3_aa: CASSPGQGPWEGYTF

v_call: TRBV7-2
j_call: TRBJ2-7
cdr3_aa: CASNDRPGHEQYF

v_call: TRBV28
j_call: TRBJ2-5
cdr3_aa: CASRAGSGETQYF

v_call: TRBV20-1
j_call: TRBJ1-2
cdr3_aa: CSADKRTVYGYTF

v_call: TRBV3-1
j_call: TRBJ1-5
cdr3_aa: CASSQGERGTQHF

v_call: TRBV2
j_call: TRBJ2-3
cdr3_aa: CASRTGDTQYF

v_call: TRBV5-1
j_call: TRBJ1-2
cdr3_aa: CASSSTLGQGGGYTF

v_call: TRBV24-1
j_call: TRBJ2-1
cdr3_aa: CATSDFGDRSFDEQFF

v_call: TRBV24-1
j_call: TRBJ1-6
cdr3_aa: CATRGTGDNSPLHF

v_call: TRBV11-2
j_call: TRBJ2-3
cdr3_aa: CASSPLVQSGRMTDTQYF

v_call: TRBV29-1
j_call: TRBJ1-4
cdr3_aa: CSVEDSGATNEKLFF

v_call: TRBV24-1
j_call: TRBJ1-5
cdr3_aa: CATSDSKDREAQPQHF

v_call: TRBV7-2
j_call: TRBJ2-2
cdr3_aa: CASSTDSGSGGTGELFF

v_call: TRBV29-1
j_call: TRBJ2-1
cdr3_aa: CSAGRDAEYNEQFF

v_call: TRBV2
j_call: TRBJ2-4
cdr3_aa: CASSESLANLAKNIQYF

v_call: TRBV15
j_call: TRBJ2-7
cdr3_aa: CATSSFPGYPYEQYF

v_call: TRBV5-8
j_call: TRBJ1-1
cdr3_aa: CASTSGLAEAFF

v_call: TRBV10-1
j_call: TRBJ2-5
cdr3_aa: CASSPRLEETQYF

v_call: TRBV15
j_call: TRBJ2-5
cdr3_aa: CATTPTQGYQETQYF

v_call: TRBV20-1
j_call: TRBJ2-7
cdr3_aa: CSASMPGEQYF

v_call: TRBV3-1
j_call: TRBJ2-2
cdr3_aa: CASSQVGRRLTGELFF

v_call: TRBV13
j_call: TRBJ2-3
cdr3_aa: CASGRSEGDTDTQYF

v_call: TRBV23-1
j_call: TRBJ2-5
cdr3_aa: CARQRGAGKETQYF

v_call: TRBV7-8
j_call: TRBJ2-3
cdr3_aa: CASSALAGGFTDTQYF

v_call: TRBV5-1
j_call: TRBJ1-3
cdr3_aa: CASSLEGGYGNTIYF

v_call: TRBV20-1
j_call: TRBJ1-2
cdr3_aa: CSAYTRDRFFDSYGYTF